This T cell receptor (beta chain) is drawn from a study of blood T cell repertoires in COVID-19. Two negative PCRs, clearance, or symptom resolution were required of recovered Cohort 3 donors. Of note for this clone: In the same sample, other DNA sequences code for this CDR3.

Per the authors' pipeline: Estimation of nucleated cell counts was performed using reference gene primer amplification. Sequenced by immunoSEQ multiplex PCR; TCRdb stores in-frame clones only, minus some. V, J and clone size derive from that table, while D and trimming were established from the DNA sequence. The table records some 260,000 clones, 90% to 95% of them present only once. Between the trimmed V and J ends, which lost 5 bases and 1 base, there was a span of 6 bases. Germline CDR1 and CDR2: KGHSH and LQKENI. This CDR3 is 13 amino acids long. The origin of this receptor is a woman under 30 who had recovered from COVID-19. Sequenced sample: PBMCs or T cells enriched from blood (not recorded which). The J gene is TRBJ1-3, the V gene TRBV18; D is possibly TRBD1 (6 bases). In DNA, the CDR3 is TGTGCCAGCTCAACAGGGTCTGGAAACACCATATATTTT. It yields the protein CASSTGSGNTIYF.